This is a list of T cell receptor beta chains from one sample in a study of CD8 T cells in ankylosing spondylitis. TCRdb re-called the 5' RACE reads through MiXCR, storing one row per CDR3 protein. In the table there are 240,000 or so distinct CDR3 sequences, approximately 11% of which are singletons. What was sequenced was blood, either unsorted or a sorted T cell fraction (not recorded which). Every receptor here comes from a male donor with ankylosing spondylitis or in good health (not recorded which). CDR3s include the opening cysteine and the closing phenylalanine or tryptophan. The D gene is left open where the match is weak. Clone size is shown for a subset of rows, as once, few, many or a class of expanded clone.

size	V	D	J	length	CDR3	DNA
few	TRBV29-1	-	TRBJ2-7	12	CSVEDSGDEQYF	TGCAGCGTTGAAGATTCAGGGGACGAGCAGTACTTC
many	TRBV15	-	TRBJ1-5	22	CATSREWALAELRKFGNQPQHF	TGTGCCACCAGCAGAGAATGGGCTCTGGCGGAGTTGCGGAAATTCGGCAATCAGCCCCAGCATTTT
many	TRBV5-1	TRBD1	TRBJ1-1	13	CASSLTGGLLAFF	TGCGCCAGCAGCCTCACAGGGGGCTTGTTGGCTTTCTTT
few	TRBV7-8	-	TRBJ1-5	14	CASSLDRVNQPQHF	TGTGCCAGCAGCTTAGACAGAGTAAATCAGCCCCAGCATTTT
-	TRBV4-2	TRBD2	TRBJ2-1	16	CASSQEGRAGVDEQFF	TGTGCCAGCAGCCAAGAAGGGCGAGCGGGAGTGGATGAGCAGTTCTTC
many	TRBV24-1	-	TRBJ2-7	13	CATSGWQGHEQYF	TGTGCCACCAGTGGGTGGCAGGGCCACGAGCAGTACTTC
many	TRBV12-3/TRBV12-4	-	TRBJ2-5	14	CASSLGRFKETQYF	TGTGCCAGCAGTTTAGGGCGGTTTAAAGAGACCCAGTACTTC
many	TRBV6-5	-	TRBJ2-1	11	CASSHSRRQFF	TGTGCCAGCAGTCATTCAAGACGGCAGTTCTTC
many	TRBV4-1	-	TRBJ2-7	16	CASSHSSSDSSYEQYF	TGCGCCAGCAGCCATTCGTCTAGCGACAGCTCCTACGAGCAGTACTTC
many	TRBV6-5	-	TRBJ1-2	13	CASSYVREWGYTF	TGTGCCAGCAGTTACGTCAGGGAATGGGGCTACACCTTC
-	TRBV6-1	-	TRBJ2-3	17	CASRGAAAGSRTDTQYF	TGTGCCAGCAGGGGTGCGGCGGCGGGCAGCCGTACAGATACGCAGTATTTT
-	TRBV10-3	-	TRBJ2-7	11	CATAMADEQYF	TGTGCCACAGCAATGGCGGACGAGCAGTACTTC
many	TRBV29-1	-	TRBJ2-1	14	CSVDRTRTYNEQFF	TGCAGCGTTGACAGGACCAGAACCTACAATGAGCAGTTCTTC
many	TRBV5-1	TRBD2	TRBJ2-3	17	CASNSGRAWGLTDTQYF	TGCGCCAGCAATAGCGGGAGGGCCTGGGGATTAACAGATACGCAGTATTTT
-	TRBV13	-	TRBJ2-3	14	CASSLSNGADTQYF	TGTGCCAGCAGCTTATCTAACGGCGCAGATACGCAGTATTTT
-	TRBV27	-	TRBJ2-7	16	CASSFQGSIVSYEQYF	TGTGCCAGCAGTTTCCAGGGGTCGATTGTCTCCTACGAGCAGTACTTC